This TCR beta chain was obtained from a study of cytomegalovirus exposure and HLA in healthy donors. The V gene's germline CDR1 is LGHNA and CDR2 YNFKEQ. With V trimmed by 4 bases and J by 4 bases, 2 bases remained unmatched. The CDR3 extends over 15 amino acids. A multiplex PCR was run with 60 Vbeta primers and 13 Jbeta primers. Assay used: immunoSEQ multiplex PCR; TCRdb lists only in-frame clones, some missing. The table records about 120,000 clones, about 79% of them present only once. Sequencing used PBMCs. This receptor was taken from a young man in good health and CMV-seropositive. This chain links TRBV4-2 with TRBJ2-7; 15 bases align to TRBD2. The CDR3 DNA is TGTGCCAGCAGCCTCGGGACTAGCGGGAGGTACGAGCAGTACTTC. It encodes CASSLGTSGRYEQYF.